One sample yielded the 8 T cell receptor beta chains listed below, sequenced in a study of blood T cell repertoires in COVID-19. The protocol was immunoSEQ multiplex PCR, while the TCRdb copy is restricted to in-frame clones and leaves out a portion. The table shows around 240,000 clones, with 65% to 90% occurring only once. The sample consisted of peripheral blood. All receptors come from a woman aged 40 to 50 who had recovered from COVID-19.

For the CDR3, the DNA is TGTGCCAGCAGCAGCGGCGGGAACACTGAAGCTTTCTTT. Protein sequence: CASSSGGNTEAFF. The V gene is TRBV6-7, the J gene TRBJ1-1; D unresolved. TRBV6-7 is sorted into the ORF group, with uncertain function. The V end was cut by 6 bases, the J end by 1 base, with 9 bases between. CDR3 length equals 13 residues.

This clone was observed at least ten times. The chain joins TRBV7-9 to TRBJ1-2; no clear D. In germline, CDR1 is SEHNR, CDR2 FQNEAQ (reference sequence). The CDR3 has 13 amino acids. V was shortened by 5 bases and J by 4 bases, with 11 bases between the two germline ends. The CDR3: CASSALGGYGYTF. CDR3 DNA: TGTGCCAGCAGCGCACTTGGTGGCTATGGCTACACCTTC.

V usage is TRBV5-1 and J usage is TRBJ2-3, with a weak D call TRBD1 (6 bases). Germline CDR1 SGHRS, CDR2 YFSETQ. Between the trimmed V and J ends, which lost 4 bases and 0 bases, there was a span of 12 bases. The CDR3 covers 15 residues. The chain's CDR3 is CASSRDGTSTDTQYF. DNA of the CDR3: TGCGCCAGCAGCCGGGACGGGACAAGCACAGATACGCAGTATTTT. Complete variable domain (other parts from reference TRBV5-1 and TRBJ2-3): KAGVTQTPRYLIKTRGQQVTLSCSPISGHRSVSWYQQTPGQGLQFLFEYFSETQRNKGNFPGRFSGRQFSNSRSEMNVSTLELGDSALYLCASSRDGTSTDTQYFGPGTRLTVL.

The chain recombines TRBV13 with TRBJ2-7; 13 bases align to TRBD2. The CDR3 sequence is 16 residues long. Germline lookup yields CDR1 PRHDT and CDR2 FYEKMQ (reference sequence). V lost 2 bases to trimming and J lost 2 bases; unmatched junction nucleotides: 3. CDR3 residues: CASSLRGLAGTYEQYF. The CDR3 nucleotides are TGTGCCAGCAGCTTACGGGGACTAGCGGGGACCTACGAGCAGTACTTC.

This clone was recorded once. This chain links TRBV5-1 with TRBJ1-1; D perhaps matches TRBD1 (5 bases). There are 15 residues in the CDR3. V lost 0 bases and J 1 base, leaving 10 bases between the germline ends. The germline V gene encodes CDR1 SGHRS and CDR2 YFSETQ. DNA of the CDR3: TGCGCCAGCAGCTTGGGGGCGGGGGGGAACACTGAAGCTTTCTTT. It codes for CASSLGAGGNTEAFF.

The J gene is TRBJ1-1, the V gene TRBV9, with a weak D call TRBD1 (5 bases). Germline V gene sequence: CDR1 SGDLS, CDR2 YYNGEE. Trimming shortened V by 4 bases and J by 1 base, and 20 bases separated the two germline ends. The CDR3 runs to 17 residues. CDR3 DNA sequence: TGTGCCAGCAGCCCCCAGGGTTTCGTCGCTGGGAACACTGAAGCTTTCTTT. Translating it yields CASSPQGFVAGNTEAFF.

This clone was counted once. CDR3 nucleotide sequence: TGCGCCAGCACCTCGGACAGGGACAAGGGAAACACCATATATTTT. It codes for CASTSDRDKGNTIYF. V and J are TRBV10-2 and TRBJ1-3, with 8 bases matching TRBD1. CDR1 is WSHSY and CDR2 is SAAADI in the germline V gene. V lost 7 bases and J lost 4; bases outside the gene matches: 9. CDR3 size: 15 residues.

The chain has TRBV10-3 and TRBJ1-2, with D perhaps TRBD1 (5 bases). This CDR3 is built from 14 residues. The V gene lost 7 bases and the J gene lost 3 bases, with 15 bases spanning the gap. Per germline, CDR1 ENHRY and CDR2 SYGVKD. The CDR3 here is CAIKSDKSDYGYTF. The CDR3 DNA reads as TGTGCCATCAAATCGGACAAATCTGACTATGGCTACACCTTC.